This T cell receptor beta chain was identified in a study of CD8 T cells in ankylosing spondylitis (dated by TCRdb to the late 2010s). About the study as a whole: To find TCR variants linked to disease, the study profiled T cell receptor beta repertoires in ankylosing spondylitis patients and healthy donors. In total, the full study cohort was made up of 110 or so healthy donors and about two dozen ankylosing spondylitis patients. Peripheral blood was sampled, and synovial fluid was also collected from ankylosing spondylitis patients. What the study reported, not specific to this receptor: The disease-linked clones were reported to be significantly enriched in matched synovial fluid samples from ankylosing spondylitis patients. The disease-linked clones showed a CD8+ phenotype and occurred at relatively low frequencies in peripheral blood. Some of the motif variants had been reported before in the synovial fluid and blood of reactive arthritis patients, a finding that suggests common disease-initiation mechanisms. Blood from ankylosing spondylitis patients appeared to be characterized by a TCR beta motif made up of several highly homologous amino acid variants.

There are a few counts of this clonotype. Its antigen target is currently unknown. Nothing much larger sits one base from this clone, and base qualities are not available. The CDR1 and CDR2 encoded by the germline V gene are SGHTA and FQGNSA. V is clipped by 1 base and J by 5 bases, and the sequence between their germline boundaries is 15 bases long. Taken from cysteine to phenylalanine, the CDR3 has 17 residues. Of all the DNA, just the CDR3 is kept, 51 bases in frame from base 1. TCRdb names Illumina HiSeq 2500 as the instrument used. Quantitative 5'-RACE with molecular barcodes was used to prepare TCR beta libraries. The published analysis was carried out like this. To identify disease-linked TCR variants, a new computational method was used, one built on a probabilistic model of VDJ rearrangement. In-frame beta chains were kept once TCRdb had trimmed the public reads at Q25 with fastp and called clones with MiXCR. One record per CDR3 amino acid sequence lists the most common genes and DNA. TCRdb, rather than the study authors, made the V and J calls. The sample table records hundreds of thousands of distinct CDR3 sequences; approximately 12% of these occur just once. More than 0.5% of the sample is in the top ten clones.

The chain is encoded by TRBV7-2 joined to TRBJ2-6; the D gene is tentatively TRBD1 or TRBD2, each matching 5 bases. This receptor was identified in a male donor with ankylosing spondylitis. The sample was blood, either unsorted or a sorted T cell fraction (not recorded which). The CDR3 protein: CASSLVPGASWANVLTF. Read as DNA, the sequence is TGTGCCAGCAGCTTAGTACCCGGGGCGTCCTGGGCCAACGTCCTGACTTTC. This CDR3, with the reference TRBV7-2 and TRBJ2-6 proteins standing in past its ends, gives the full variable domain GAGVSQSPSNKVTEKGKDVELRCDPISGHTALYWYRQSLGQGLEFLIYFQGNSAPDKSGLPSDRFSAERTGGSVSTLTIQRTQQEDSAVYLCASSLVPGASWANVLTFGAGSRLTVL.